This T cell receptor beta chain derives from a study of blood T cell repertoires in COVID-19. Study summary: Acute and convalescent COVID-19 specimens originated in the United States, Italy and Spain.

Some clones are missing from TCRdb's copy, which holds only in-frame ones; the method was immunoSEQ multiplex PCR. The sample shows about 300,000 clones, roughly 86% of them seen only once. Assignment of participants to cohorts was predicated upon participant-reported clinical history. Within 2 weeks before study entry, exposed participants met a COVID-19 case. Trimming took off 4 bases at V and 3 bases at J, with 14 bases between the two ends. The length of the CDR3 is 15 residues. Germline loops: CDR1 SGDLS, CDR2 YYNGEE. This sequence joins TRBV9 and TRBJ1-5; D unclear. This TCR was recovered from a woman in her forties or fifties who had been exposed to COVID-19. The sample was PBMCs or T cells enriched from blood (not recorded which). CDR3 nucleotides: TGTGCCAGCAGCCCGGGTGGGAGGTTCAATCAGCCCCAGCATTTT. Encoded protein: CASSPGGRFNQPQHF.